This T cell receptor beta chain derives from a study of OX40 agonist ivuxolimab in advanced cancers. Whole-study context: Dose-escalation patients' cancers were hepatocellular carcinoma, melanoma, renal cell or head and neck cancer.

CDR1 is SGHTS and CDR2 is YDEGEE in the germline V gene. The trim removed 4 bases at V and 8 bases at J, leaving 12 bases unmatched. The CDR3 is 16 residues long. The table came from immunoSEQ multiplex PCR; TCRdb's copy has only in-frame clones and leaves some out. The data show 35,000 to 50,000 clones, with roughly four fifths seen just once and roughly 2.5% held by the top ten. As regards this clone: Its specificity is not known.

Overall study findings and caveats: In CD8+ T cells, expanded clones were on average more numerous than in CD4+.

The sequence came from an adult with an advanced solid tumor such as melanoma, head and neck, liver or kidney cancer. The chain recombines TRBV5-8 with TRBJ1-6; the match to TRBD1 covers 7 bases. The sequences come from CD4+ or CD8+ T cells sorted from blood, collected in a trial of the OX40 agonist ivuxolimab. The CDR3 reads CASSLTSGTAYSPLHF. The CDR3 nucleotides read TGTGCCAGCAGCCTTACGTCCGGGACAGCCTATTCACCCCTCCACTTT.